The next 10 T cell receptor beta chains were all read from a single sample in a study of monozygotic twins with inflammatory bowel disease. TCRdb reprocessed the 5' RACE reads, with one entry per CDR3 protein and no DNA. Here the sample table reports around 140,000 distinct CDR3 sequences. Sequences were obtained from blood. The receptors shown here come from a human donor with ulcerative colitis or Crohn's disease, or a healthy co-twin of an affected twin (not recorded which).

CDR3 sequence reads: CASSRPTGGLETDTQYF. The rearrangement uses TRBV5-1 and TRBJ2-3; TCRdb proposes TRBD1, but this gene call is untestable without DNA. This CDR3 spans 17 amino acids. From germline, CDR1 is SGHRS and CDR2 YFSETQ.

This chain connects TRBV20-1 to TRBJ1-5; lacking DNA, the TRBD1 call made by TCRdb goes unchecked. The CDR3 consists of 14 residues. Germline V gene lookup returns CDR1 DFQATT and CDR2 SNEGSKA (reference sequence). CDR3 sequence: CSARSDRNNQPQHF.

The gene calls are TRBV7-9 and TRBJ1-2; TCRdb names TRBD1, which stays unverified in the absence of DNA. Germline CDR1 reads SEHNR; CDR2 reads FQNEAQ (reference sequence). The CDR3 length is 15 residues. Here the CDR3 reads CASSMSGTGDYGYTF.

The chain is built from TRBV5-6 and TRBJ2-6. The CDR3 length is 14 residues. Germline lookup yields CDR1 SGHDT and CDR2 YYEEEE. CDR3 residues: CASSWGTGANVLTF.

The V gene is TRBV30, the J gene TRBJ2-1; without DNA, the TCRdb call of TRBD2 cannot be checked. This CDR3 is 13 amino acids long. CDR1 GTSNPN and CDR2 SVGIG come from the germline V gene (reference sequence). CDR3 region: CAWSWQGGNEQFF.

CDR3: CASSFYPGELFF. The chain joins TRBV6-5 to TRBJ2-2. The CDR3 is 12 residues long. Germline V lookup: CDR1 MNHEY, CDR2 SVGAGI.

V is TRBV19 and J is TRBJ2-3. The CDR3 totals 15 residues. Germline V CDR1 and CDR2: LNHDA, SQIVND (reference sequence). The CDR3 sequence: CASSMGTLNTDTQYF.

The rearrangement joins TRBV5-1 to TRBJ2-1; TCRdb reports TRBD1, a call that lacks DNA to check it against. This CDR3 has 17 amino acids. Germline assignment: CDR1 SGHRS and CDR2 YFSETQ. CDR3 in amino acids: CASSLDPQGSSYNEQFF.

The CDR3 here is CASSQGQGPMGDEQYF. The chain links TRBV4-1 to TRBJ2-7; TCRdb outputs TRBD1, but without DNA this stays unchecked. Germline V gene sequence: CDR1 MGHRA, CDR2 YSYEKL. The CDR3 extends over 16 amino acids.

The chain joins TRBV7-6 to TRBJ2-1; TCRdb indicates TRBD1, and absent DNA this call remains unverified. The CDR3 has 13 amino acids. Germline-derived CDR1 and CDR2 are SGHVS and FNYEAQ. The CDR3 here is CASSPGQLYEQFF. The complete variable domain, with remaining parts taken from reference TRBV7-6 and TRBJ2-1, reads GAGVSQSPRYKVTKRGQDVALRCDPISGHVSLYWYRQALGQGPEFLTYFNYEAQQDKSGLPNDRFSAERPEGSISTLTIQRTEQRDSAMYRCASSPGQLYEQFFGPGTRLTVL.